Listed below are T cell receptor beta chains from one sample, sequenced in a study of T cell changes during pregnancy in multiple sclerosis. Sequenced by immunoSEQ multiplex PCR; TCRdb stores in-frame clones only, minus some. The sample holds about 36,000 clones, 91% seen once. The source material was CD4+ T cells from peripheral blood mononuclear cells, sampled in the second trimester of pregnancy. These receptors originate from a female donor in good health, enrolled as a control in a pregnancy study. The CDR3 runs from the conserved cysteine through the conserved F or W. Fields, in order: D gene, V gene, CDR3 length, clone size, J gene, CDR3 protein. A D gene is named only where the DNA matches it firmly. A clone size is listed for some rows: how often the clone was seen (once, few, many), or a class if it is expanded.

.	TRBV2	13	.	TRBJ2-1	CASSSGFYNEQFF
TRBD2	TRBV28	20	.	TRBJ2-1	CASSPGTSGRTWVSYNEQFF
.	TRBV5-1	17	.	TRBJ1-2	CASSAPVRGEANYGYTF
TRBD1	TRBV27	14	.	TRBJ1-1	CASSPEDRGLTAFF
.	TRBV27	15	.	TRBJ2-7	CASRPLTRGLYEQYF
.	TRBV11-2	14	.	TRBJ2-7	CASSPRTESYEQYF
.	TRBV7-9	14	.	TRBJ2-2	CASSGEESTGELFF
TRBD2	TRBV4-1	19	.	TRBJ2-2	CASSRRGSAGGPNTGELFF
.	TRBV21-1	22	.	TRBJ1-1	CASISPYWHRGEWVLRDTEAFF
.	TRBV28	12	.	TRBJ2-7	CASTSGLYEQYF
.	TRBV6-6	13	once	TRBJ2-1	CASGGGSYNEQFF
TRBD1	TRBV2	14	.	TRBJ1-2	CASREQGLNYGYTF
TRBD1	TRBV6-1	16	.	TRBJ1-5	CASSETGAVRNQPQHF
.	TRBV6-5	16	.	TRBJ2-7	CASSYSAAGGIYEQYF
.	TRBV11-3	13	.	TRBJ1-1	CASSSATNTEAFF
.	TRBV11-3	16	.	TRBJ1-5	CASSLSSGDGNQPQHF
TRBD2	TRBV15	19	once	TRBJ2-1	CATSRDRGLAGGRYNEQFF
TRBD1	TRBV19	16	.	TRBJ2-5	CATRTGGGQGRETQYF
TRBD1	TRBV7-2	15	.	TRBJ2-7	CASSFGWDRGYEQYF
TRBD2	TRBV28	15	.	TRBJ2-3	CASSFGGLATDTQYF
.	TRBV4-2	17	.	TRBJ1-2	CASSQGTGMRPEGGYTF
.	TRBV11-2	12	.	TRBJ2-1	CASSRENNEQFF
TRBD2	TRBV27	12	once	TRBJ2-7	CASSSSGGRQYF
TRBD2	TRBV2	15	.	TRBJ2-7	CASSEEGGGAYEQYF
.	TRBV5-1	15	.	TRBJ2-7	CASRLLGTSSYEQYF
.	TRBV20-1	10	.	TRBJ2-3	CSALRDTQYF
TRBD1	TRBV28	16	.	TRBJ1-5	CASSTVDRRVNQPQHF
TRBD2	TRBV6-1	15	.	TRBJ2-3	CASSDPSGGTDTQYF
.	TRBV5-8	12	.	TRBJ1-2	CASSPRGYGYTF
TRBD1	TRBV7-8	14	.	TRBJ2-7	CASSSGGRPYEQYF
.	TRBV27	14	.	TRBJ1-1	CASSLTRVNTEAFF
TRBD1	TRBV5-6	15	.	TRBJ1-2	CASSLVGQGAAGYTF
.	TRBV6-1	14	.	TRBJ2-4	CASSETEGQNIQYF
.	TRBV5-4	14	.	TRBJ2-3	CASRQAEPTDTQYF
TRBD1	TRBV5-1	15	.	TRBJ1-4	CASSLSGTGGEKLFF
TRBD2	TRBV6-1	15	.	TRBJ2-7	CASDPLAGGAYEQYF
TRBD1	TRBV5-1	15	.	TRBJ2-5	CASSLGQGPQETQYF
TRBD2	TRBV30	16	.	TRBJ2-3	CAWSGPAGGRTDTQYF
.	TRBV19	14	.	TRBJ1-1	CASSSGSPVTEAFF
TRBD1	TRBV6-5	16	.	TRBJ1-1	CASSYILAGGNTEAFF
TRBD1	TRBV15	18	.	TRBJ2-5	CATSIGQGARVEQETQYF
.	TRBV5-3	12	.	TRBJ1-2	CARITGYWGYTF
TRBD2	TRBV29-1	16	.	TRBJ2-4	CSVFGGRAEAKNIQYF
TRBD1	TRBV9	16	.	TRBJ1-4	CASSFGTGGTNEKLFF
.	TRBV6-5	12	.	TRBJ2-7	CASRGLIYEQYF
TRBD1	TRBV15	19	.	TRBJ2-6	CATSTQIGQEISGANVLTF